This paragraph covers one T cell receptor beta chain sequence. The antigen is undetermined. The sample is drawn from a study of shared clonotypes between healthy human individuals. Healthy HIV-negative adults without recent acute infections or vaccinations served as donors. Study conclusions and caveats: Investigators collected only blood, and repertoires in tissues likely differ.

Sequencing was performed with immunoSEQ multiplex PCR; in TCRdb, only in-frame clones are kept and a portion is missing. The data show fewer than 600,000 clones, with roughly 83% seen just once and roughly 13% held by the top ten. The sequenced sample was PBMCs. The clonotype was recovered from a woman aged 40 to 50 in good health. Some clones in this sample may be carry-over from other donors' samples.

This CDR3 is CASSLPAPYGYTF. CDR3 nucleotides: TGTGCCAGCAGCTTGCCAGCACCCTATGGCTACACCTTC. The V call is TRBV5-4, the J call TRBJ1-2; D gene ambiguous. CDR3 length: 13 amino acids. Trimming shortened V by 1 base and J by 4 bases, and 8 bases separated the two germline ends. Germline-derived CDR1 and CDR2 are SGHNT and YYREEE (reference sequence).